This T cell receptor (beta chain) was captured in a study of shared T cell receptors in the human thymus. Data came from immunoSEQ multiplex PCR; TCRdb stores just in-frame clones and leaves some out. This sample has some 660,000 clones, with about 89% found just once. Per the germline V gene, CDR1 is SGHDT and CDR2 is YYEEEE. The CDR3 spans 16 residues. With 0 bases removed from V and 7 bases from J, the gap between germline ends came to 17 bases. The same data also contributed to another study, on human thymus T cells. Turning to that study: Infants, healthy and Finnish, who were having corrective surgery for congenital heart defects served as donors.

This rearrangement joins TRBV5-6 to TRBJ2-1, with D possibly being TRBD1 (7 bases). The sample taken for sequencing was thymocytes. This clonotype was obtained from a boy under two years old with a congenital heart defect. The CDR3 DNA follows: TGTGCCAGCAGCTTGGGAGGCAGGGGGGCATGGAATGAGCAGTTCTTC. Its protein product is CASSLGGRGAWNEQFF. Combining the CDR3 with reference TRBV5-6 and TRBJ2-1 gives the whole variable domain DAGVTQSPTHLIKTRGQQVTLRCSPKSGHDTVSWYQQALGQGPQFIFQYYEEEERQRGNFPDRFSGHQFPNYSSELNVNALLLGDSALYLCASSLGGRGAWNEQFFGPGTRLTVL.